This passage covers 17 T cell receptor beta chains from one sample sequenced in a study of blood T cell repertoires in COVID-19. TCRdb's table, derived via immunoSEQ multiplex PCR, lists solely in-frame clones and lacks some. Of roughly 220,000 clones listed, around 91% were seen once; the top ten hold 3% to 4%. Input material: PBMCs or T cells enriched from blood (not recorded which). These receptors all stem from a woman between 18 and 29 years old in a cohort exposed to, infected with or recovered from COVID-19 (not recorded which).

This chain joins TRBV6-5 and TRBJ1-5; 10 bases line up with TRBD1. The length of the CDR3 is 14 residues. Germline V CDR1 and CDR2: MNHEY, SVGAGI. The V segment lost 6 bases and the J segment 7 bases; nucleotides outside the gene matches: 6. CDR3 DNA sequence: TGTGCCAGCAGGAGACAGGGGGCTAGCCAGCCCCAGCATTTT. Residues: CASRRQGASQPQHF.

The chain recombines TRBV25-1 with TRBJ2-1, with TRBD2 identical over 9 bases. The J segment lost 0 bases and the V segment lost 3 bases, leaving 3 bases of the junction unmatched. This CDR3 contains 16 residues. The germline gives CDR1 MGHDK, CDR2 SYGVNS. CDR3 coding DNA: TGTGCCAGCAGTGAGATTAGCGGGAGCTCCTACAATGAGCAGTTCTTC. This codes for CASSEISGSSYNEQFF. Full variable domain (rest looked up from reference TRBV25-1 and TRBJ2-1): EADIYQTPRYLVIGTGKKITLECSQTMGHDKMYWYQQDPGMELHLIHYSYGVNSTEKGDLSSESTVSRIRTEHFPLTLESARPSHTSQYLCASSEISGSSYNEQFFGPGTRLTVL.

The V and J genes are TRBV14 and TRBJ2-7; 8 nucleotides agree with TRBD1. V trimming: 4 bases; J trimming: 10 bases; junction bases outside the gene matches: 15. CDR1 and CDR2 (germline): SGHDN, FVKESK. CDR3 length equals 15 residues. This CDR3 is CASSPRGQGAIAQYF. In nucleotides, the CDR3 is TGTGCCAGCAGCCCGAGGGGGCAGGGGGCCATTGCCCAGTACTTC.

The chain employs TRBV14 and TRBJ2-1; 10 nucleotides align to TRBD2. Germline CDR1 reads SGHDN; CDR2 reads FVKESK. Trimming at V came to 0 bases and at J to 7 bases, leaving 12 bases not matched to a gene. The CDR3 spans 18 residues. In nucleotides, the CDR3 is TGTGCCAGCAGCCAAGATGGGCTAGCGGGGGATCTATCGAATGAGCAGTTCTTC. This encodes CASSQDGLAGDLSNEQFF.

The chain combines TRBV11-2 with TRBJ1-2; weak D call: TRBD1 (5 bases). This CDR3 has 13 residues. Trimming took 4 bases from V and 8 from J, leaving 14 bases between them. Per the germline V gene, CDR1 is SGHAT and CDR2 is FQNNGV. The CDR3 sequence: CASSSLRRGGYTF. The CDR3 bases are TGTGCCAGCAGCTCTCTTAGGAGGGGAGGCTACACCTTC.

J is TRBJ2-7 and V is TRBV5-4; 13 bases align to TRBD2. Germline lookup yields CDR1 SGHNT and CDR2 YYREEE (reference sequence). The CDR3 runs 18 residues. The V segment lost 4 bases and the J segment 7 bases; nucleotides outside the gene matches: 17. The CDR3 DNA sequence: TGTGCCAGCAGCCCGAAGGGGTGGACTAGCGGGAGTCTGCGGGAGCAGTACTTC. Translation gives CASSPKGWTSGSLREQYF.

This chain joins TRBV3-1 (or the pseudogene TRBV3-2) and TRBJ1-4; D remains ambiguous. Trimming took off 4 bases at V and 8 bases at J, with 17 bases between the two ends. The germline V gene has CDR1 LGHDT and CDR2 YNNKEL (reference sequence). CDR3 size: 15 residues. This chain's CDR3 is CASSRIQWASEKLFF. CDR3 nucleotide sequence: TGTGCCAGCAGCCGTATCCAGTGGGCTTCAGAAAAACTGTTTTTT.

The rearrangement joins TRBV19 to TRBJ1-4; 9 bases are a match to TRBD1. The CDR3 is 13 residues long. The germline CDR1 and CDR2 sequences are LNHDA and SQIVND (reference sequence). V trimming: 6 bases; J trimming: 5 bases; junction bases outside the gene matches: 1. For the CDR3, the DNA is TGTGCCAGTAGCGGGACAGGGAATGAAAAACTGTTTTTT. As protein: CASSGTGNEKLFF.

To note about this clone: Other DNA sequences in this sample translate to the same CDR3. This chain links TRBV29-1 with TRBJ1-1; D ambiguous. Germline V gene sequence: CDR1 SQVTM, CDR2 ANQGSEA. With 5 bases removed from V and 1 base from J, the gap between germline ends came to 8 bases. This CDR3 comprises 12 residues. The CDR3 region is CSVPTGNTEAFF. The CDR3 region has the DNA TGCAGCGTTCCGACGGGGAACACTGAAGCTTTCTTT.

The rearrangement links TRBV29-1 to TRBJ1-6, with TRBD1 identical over 7 bases. The trim removed 7 bases at V and 5 bases at J, leaving 5 bases unmatched. This CDR3 contains 13 residues. Per germline, CDR1 SQVTM and CDR2 ANQGSEA. The CDR3 protein is CSARTGDNSPLHF. Here the CDR3 DNA reads TGCAGCGCCAGGACAGGAGATAATTCACCCCTCCACTTT. Together with reference TRBV29-1 and TRBJ1-6, the CDR3 gives the full variable domain: SAVISQKPSRDICQRGTSLTIQCQVDSQVTMMFWYRQQPGQSLTLIATANQGSEATYESGFVIDKFPISRPNLTFSTLTVSNMSPEDSSIYLCSARTGDNSPLHFGNGTRLTVT.

In this sample, this clone turned up once. J is TRBJ2-2 and V is TRBV3-1 (or the pseudogene TRBV3-2); D is perhaps TRBD1 (6 bases). The length of the CDR3 is 16 residues. CDR1 and CDR2 (germline): LGHDT, YNNKEL (reference sequence). V was trimmed by 3 bases and J by 8 bases, leaving 19 bases between them. This CDR3 reads CASSHPSGQVKGELFF. The CDR3 DNA reads as TGTGCCAGCAGCCACCCTTCGGGACAAGTAAAAGGGGAGCTGTTTTTT.

This chain joins TRBV9 and TRBJ1-1; D not resolved. CDR3 length: 14 residues. V was trimmed by 6 bases and J by 0 bases, leaving 12 bases between them. From germline, CDR1 is SGDLS and CDR2 YYNGEE. CDR3 DNA sequence: TGTGCCAGCACACCCAATACTGTGAACACTGAAGCTTTCTTT. Encoded protein: CASTPNTVNTEAFF.

V usage is TRBV12-3 or TRBV12-4 and J usage is TRBJ1-2; 7 positions agree with TRBD1. This CDR3 has 12 residues. Trimming at V came to 5 bases and at J to 8 bases, leaving 5 bases not matched to a gene. CDR3 DNA: TGTGCCAGCAGTACAGGGGATGGCGGCTACACCTTC. It encodes CASSTGDGGYTF.

The V gene is TRBV28, the J gene TRBJ1-4; 7 bases line up with TRBD1. J was trimmed by 7 bases and V by 4 bases; bases with no gene match: 6. The germline V gene has CDR1 MDHEN and CDR2 SYDVKM. This CDR3 region has 14 residues. This chain's CDR3 is CASSYRGRSEKLFF. In DNA form, the CDR3 reads TGTGCCAGCAGTTACAGGGGCAGGTCTGAAAAACTGTTTTTT.

The V gene is TRBV30, the J gene TRBJ2-1, with 7 bases lining up with TRBD2. This CDR3 contains 15 residues. The germline V gene encodes CDR1 GTSNPN and CDR2 SVGIG (reference sequence). J was trimmed by 6 bases and V by 3 bases; bases with no gene match: 11. The CDR3 nucleotides are TGTGCCTGGAGAGAAAGACTGGGACTATTCAATGAGCAGTTCTTC. Its protein product is CAWRERLGLFNEQFF.

This sequence joins TRBV6-5 and TRBJ1-4, with a possible D match to TRBD1 (6 bases). The length of the CDR3 is 14 residues. The germline gives CDR1 MNHEY, CDR2 SVGAGI. Trimming took 6 bases from V and 5 from J, leaving 13 bases between them. DNA of the CDR3: TGTGCCAGCAGACTACAGGGTTTCAATGAAAAACTGTTTTTT. This encodes CASRLQGFNEKLFF.

The V and J genes are TRBV21-1 and TRBJ2-3; the D call of TRBD2 is as the table states it, not checked on the DNA. TRBV21-1 is classified as a pseudogene. The CDR3 sequence is 17 residues long. CDR3 sequence reads: CATRRRLAGGPADTQYF. CDR3 DNA: TGTGCCACCAGGAGGCGACTGGCGGGAGGGCCCGCAGATACGCAGTATTTT.